This TCR beta chain was captured by sequencing in a study of cytomegalovirus exposure and HLA in healthy donors (dated by TCRdb to the late 2010s). About the full investigation: In an earlier analysis of about 560 of the donors, around 300 Gb of sequence data and 90 million to 120 million unique TCR beta sequences from approximately 180 million T cells were reported. High-throughput TCR immunosequencing, statistical association of individual TCRs with disease status, and machine learning were combined to predict cytomegalovirus infection status. Donor age, sex, ethnicity and CMV serostatus were compiled alongside the repertoire data. To decide whether each TCR beta V gene segment behaved as functional or pseudogenic, an earlier analysis of some 600 of the donors relied on high-throughput TCR beta sequencing. To study patterns of TCR occurrence, a later analysis re-analyzed previously published TCR beta repertoires from just over 650 donors and added high-resolution HLA genotyping. Class I and class II HLA loci were covered by the typing at four-digit resolution. Typing coverage differed by locus: A, B, C, DRB1 and DQB1 were typed in about 620-630 donors, DQA1 in 522, DPA1 in 600 to 610, and DPB1 in approximately 450. Using immunosequencing, the study profiled T cell repertoires from fewer than 700 subjects and related those repertoires to cytomegalovirus serostatus. A separate validation cohort of about 110 different subjects was used in addition to the roughly 670-subject first cohort. Approximately 310 gigabases of sequencing data and 70 million to 100 million unique TCR sequences were included in an early release covering 550 to 800 HLA-typed donors. Several DR-DQ haplotypes were treated as single units for association and clustering because of strong linkage in the cohort. Genome-wide SNP genotypes for about 60% of the 666 donors were used in a later genetic analysis, which treated that subset as a discovery cohort. Rather than drawing on any new phenotypic data, the later analysis identified candidate immune exposures from TCR beta sequences and the way those sequences occurred across donors. Across 398 genotyped donors of the cohort, an average of about 240,000 unique TCR beta nucleotide sequences per donor were sequenced, and 15% to 20% of those sequences were non-productive. The study was designed to test whether signatures of past pathogen exposure could be identified by cataloging public T cell receptors. Every repertoire in the discovery cohort had been generated on one and the same sequencing platform. The genetic ancestry cluster associated with self-reported Caucasian donors included around four fifths of the 300 to 400 genotyped donors.

Relative to germline, V is 3 bases shorter and J is 2 bases shorter, with 9 bases between their ends. The CDR3 runs 14 residues from the cysteine to the phenylalanine. Just the 42-base CDR3 DNA is kept, in frame starting at base 1. For CDR1 and CDR2, the germline V gene lists MGHRA and YSYEKL. Library construction relied on the immunoSEQ multiplex PCR assay. A mixture of 60 forward primers for TCR Vbeta segments and 13 reverse primers for TCR Jbeta segments was used in the multiplex PCR. Amplification of the CDR3 region of rearranged TCR beta genes was performed with a multiplex PCR assay on genomic DNA. The amplified TCR beta libraries were sequenced on the Illumina HiSeq System as 87-base-pair reads. In the paper's pipeline: A later analysis tallied tens of millions of unique TCR beta chains across the 660 or so repertoires, and roughly 11 million of those chains were shared by two or more donors. A nearest-neighbor algorithm error-corrected the raw reads and collapsed the reads into unique sequences, merging closely related sequences to remove PCR and sequencing errors. To assign V, D and J gene segments, CDR3 sequences were aligned to IMGT reference sequences. Each retained sequence needed at least a six-nucleotide match to both a V gene segment and a J gene segment. Rearrangements were called productive when the CDR3 lacked stop codons and stayed in frame with V and J; all others were non-productive. Following IMGT convention, CDR3 was defined as the stretch from the second conserved V-encoded cysteine to the conserved J-encoded phenylalanine. The earlier analysis of about 500 of the donors excluded sequences that lacked an unambiguous match to a single V gene segment. An earlier analysis of 587 of the donors called V segments functional above 56.7% productive rearrangements and segregating when the between-donor standard deviation exceeded 5%. A statistical classification framework was built for diagnosing cytomegalovirus status from the catalog of TCR beta chain sequences. V and J gene assignment, in a later analysis, came from comparing TCR nucleotide sequences with IMGT/GENE-DB human TR gene sequences. The TCRdist pipeline was used in a later analysis to assign CDR3 sequences and most-parsimonious VDJ recombination scenarios. A later analysis defined each TCR beta chain by its CDR3 amino acid sequence plus V-gene family, and excluded reads lacking a unique V-gene family. A later analysis removed over 500 highly shared, low-generation-probability nucleotide sequences to deal with suspected cross-contamination and a sequencing artifact. A later analysis calculated a clonal expansion index for each public chain from normalized within-repertoire ranks of inferred template counts. Generation probabilities in a later analysis came from a VDJ recombination model fitted to out-of-frame rearrangements, and those results were checked against IGoR. In a later analysis, TCR-TCR, TCR-HLA and TCR-CMV co-occurrence was scored with hypergeometric tests, and a repertoire-size bias correction was applied to TCR pairs. To estimate false discovery rates, a later analysis permuted the HLA or CMV assignments 20 times. In a later analysis, co-occurring TCRs were grouped using DBSCAN, and TCRdist sequence similarity was added for clustering within HLA-allele-positive subsets. Repertoires with fewer than 30,000 or more than 120,000 public chains, plus five repertoires with anomalous nucleotide sharing, were excluded from co-occurrence clustering. TCRdb limited this immuneACCESS table to in-frame rearrangements with V and J called. A share of clones is missing; checked studies link under half to unresolved V genes, and the rest is unexplained. The V and J calls and clone size were taken over from that table, and D and trimming were inferred from the DNA. In all, the sample holds 150,000 to 250,000 clones, and more than 75% of those were seen once. The top ten clones comprise 5.5% to 7.5% of the sample.

Of note for this clone: Its binding antigen is unknown. A far larger clone is off by one base, so a read error is likely.

The cohort comprised more than 550 healthy bone marrow donors. At the time of sampling, all cohort members were nominally healthy, though unrecorded immune exposures were likely present. The donor was CMV seropositive and belonged to the group of about 290 seropositive cohort members. A peripheral blood sample was provided by each donor, and peripheral blood mononuclear cells were used for TCR beta sequencing. Genomic DNA was extracted from the blood cell samples with the Qiagen DNeasy Blood Extraction Kit. On the study overall, not on this receptor specifically: The presence/absence analyses assumed that sequencing depth was roughly uniform across donors, and that assumption may not be true. In a later analysis, most CMV-associated TCR beta chains were found to appear HLA-restricted, with HLA associations seemingly driven largely by CMV exposure. HLA typing was unavailable for some donors at each locus, so association tests used only the typed subset. In the study, some 160 TCR beta chains were listed as associated with cytomegalovirus. In an earlier analysis of around 500 of the donors, most TCR beta V segments appeared in productive rearrangements about 90% or about 30% of the time, broadly matching IMGT annotations. According to a later analysis, parvovirus B19, influenza, CMV and Epstein-Barr virus appeared linked to several top co-occurrence clusters. A later analysis associated 15,000 to 20,000 TCR beta sequences with specific HLA alleles at a false discovery rate of 0.05. Across donors, most TCR sequences were observed very rarely, whereas some public TCRs were present in many individuals. A later analysis found that TCR association rates varied across HLA loci, with DRB1 alleles showing the most associated TCRs and HLA-C alleles the fewest. In a later analysis, HLA-associated TCR beta chains showed more clonal expansion and lower generation probabilities than non-associated chains that were equally common. Linkage disequilibrium might explain the correlated functional status among segregating V segments, but an unknown experimental factor could not be ruled out. It was suggested by the authors that the approach could potentially be generalized to other disease states and immunological phenotypes. A group of highly shared sequence variants was considered likely to be a technical artifact of the sequencing pipeline. Because the 87-base-pair reads could not distinguish some IMGT-functional V segments, including TRBV6-2 and TRBV6-3, those segments were excluded. A further reported finding was that TCR beta sequences accurately predicted the HLA-A and HLA-B alleles for most subjects in the first cohort. In a later genetic analysis, fewer N-insertions in productive TCRs were reported among donors in an Asian-associated ancestry cluster than the roughly 710-donor mean. In vitro tests confirmed that a few of the cytomegalovirus-associated TCR beta chains recognize cytomegalovirus antigens. Strong co-occurrence of HLA alleles, especially DR and DQ, made assigning TCR associations to individual alleles difficult. The only immune exposure information available for the cohort was CMV serostatus. In this cohort, only TCR beta chains were sequenced, and detectable features were limited by the absence of alpha or paired-chain data. In a later genetic analysis, a missense DCLRE1C variant was associated with V-gene and J-gene trimming of TCR beta chains, and the association was replicated in an independent cohort. Because counts were too low, seventeen rarely observed V segments, including chromosome 9 orphons, were excluded from the earlier analysis of several hundred of the donors. The classifier was reported to diagnose cytomegalovirus status with high specificity and sensitivity in both the original cohort and the validation cohort.

Recombination linked TRBV4-1 to TRBJ2-3; TRBD2 is a possible D gene, resting on 6 matching bases. The TCR originated in a woman aged 45 to 65 in good health and CMV-seropositive. Sequencing input: PBMCs. The DNA is TGCGCCAGCAGCCATACTAGCTCCACAGATACGCAGTATTTT. Its product reads: CASSHTSSTDTQYF.